The present T cell receptor beta chain was sequenced within a study of blood T cell repertoires in COVID-19. Across the study: Samples came from the United States, Italy and Spain, spanning acute and convalescent COVID-19.

The protocol was immunoSEQ multiplex PCR, while the TCRdb copy is restricted to in-frame clones and leaves out a portion. The sample comprises approximately 130,000 clones, around 87% of which are singletons, and around 16% rests with the top ten. The CDR3 runs to 13 residues. CDR1 and CDR2 from the germline V gene are LNHDA and SQIVND (reference sequence). Trimming removed 6 bases from V and 7 bases from J, with 13 bases in between. The chain is built from TRBV19 and TRBJ2-1; D is uncertain. Sequenced material: peripheral blood. This TCR derives from a woman in her forties or fifties who had recovered from COVID-19. The CDR3 nucleotides are TGTGCCAGTAGAAACGCCCGTACTAATGAGCAGTTCTTC. This encodes CASRNARTNEQFF.